This T cell receptor beta chain stems from a study of patients and donors after allogeneic stem cell transplantation. TCRdb fed the RT-PCR reads into MiXCR, producing one record per CDR3 protein. Of around 160,000 distinct CDR3 sequences in the sample, approximately 28% were seen once. Material: blood, either unsorted or a sorted T cell fraction (not recorded which). The TCR originated in a human donor who was either an allogeneic HSCT recipient or a stem cell or donor lymphocyte infusion donor (not recorded which). It is not recorded whose cells these are; they may come from a transplant donor.

Here the CDR3 DNA reads TGTGCCACCAGGGACAGGGGGCGCTTGGGCACTGAAGCTTTCTTT. Protein product: CATRDRGRLGTEAFF. This chain connects TRBV24-1 to TRBJ1-1; 11 positions match TRBD1. V shed 7 bases, J shed 4 bases, and the junction held 7 bases outside the gene matches. This CDR3 contains 15 residues. Germline assignment: CDR1 KGHDR and CDR2 SFDVKD.